The rows below give T cell receptor beta chains drawn from one sample of a study of post-analysis software for immune sequencing data. TCRdb called the PCR reads again in MiXCR, with one record for every CDR3 protein. The table includes 700,000 to 900,000 distinct CDR3 sequences, 46% detected once. The specimen was blood. These TCRs come from a girl aged 5 to 17 with multiple sclerosis. The CDR3 runs from the conserved cysteine through the conserved F or W. The D gene is left open where the match is weak. Clone size is given for some rows only: seen once, a few or many times, or a class if the clone is expanded.

>.|TRBJ2-5|TRBV10-3|.
TGTACCATCAGTGAGTCGGAGACCCAGTACTTC
CTISESETQYF
>.|TRBJ2-5|TRBV14|TRBD1
TGTGCCAGCAGCCAAATGCTTGGGGACAGGGAGTACCAAGAGACCCAGTACTTC
CASSQMLGDREYQETQYF
>.|TRBJ2-5|TRBV29-1|TRBD1
TGCAGCGTTGAACTCCGGGACAGGGAATGGGAGACCCAGTACTTC
CSVELRDREWETQYF
>.|TRBJ2-7|TRBV27|.
TGTGCCAGCAGTTTATCCTACAGCTCCTACGAGCAGTACTTC
CASSLSYSSYEQYF
>.|TRBJ2-7|TRBV6-1|.
TGTGCCAGCAGAGCTTACAGCTCCTACGAGCAGTACTTC
CASRAYSSYEQYF
>.|TRBJ2-5|TRBV12-1|.
TGTGCCAGCAGCTTTTACGAGGGTCTTAGGCCGACGCAGTACTTC
CASSFYEGLRPTQYF
>.|TRBJ2-3|TRBV27|.
TGTGCCAGCAGACCCGCGTTCGGGTTAGGCACAGATACGCAGTATTTT
CASRPAFGLGTDTQYF
>.|TRBJ1-2|TRBV7-8|.
TGTGCCAGCAGCTTACCGTACGGGGGCGCGAGGTTTACAGAAGGCTACACCTTC
CASSLPYGGARFTEGYTF
>.|TRBJ2-2|TRBV5-1|.
TGCGCCAGCAGCTTGGGTGAGGGGCGCGGGACCGGGGAGCTGTTTTTT
CASSLGEGRGTGELFF
>.|TRBJ2-1|TRBV29-1|TRBD2
TGCAGCGTTGAACCCTTAGCGGGCCCCAATGAGCAGTTCTTC
CSVEPLAGPNEQFF
>.|TRBJ2-5|TRBV18|.
TGTGCCAGCTCACCATCGACTGTCTTAATACAAGAGACCCAGTACTTC
CASSPSTVLIQETQYF
>many|TRBJ2-5|TRBV29-1|.
TGCAGCGTTGACAGTCCCTCCCAAGAGACCCAGTACTTC
CSVDSPSQETQYF
>few|TRBJ2-5|TRBV28|TRBD1
TGTGCCAGCAGTTGGACAGGGGAAGAGACCCAGTACTTC
CASSWTGEETQYF
>few|TRBJ2-1|TRBV7-2|TRBD2
TGTGCCAGCAGCTGGACTAGCGGGAGAAAGGAGCAGTTCTTC
CASSWTSGRKEQFF
>few|TRBJ2-3|TRBV7-2|.
TGTGCCAGCAGCCCTCTAGGGATAATAGATACGCAGTATTTT
CASSPLGIIDTQYF
>few|TRBJ2-1|TRBV10-3|.
TGTGCCATCAGTGAGTCGGAAGGGCAAATCGCCAGTGAGCAGTTCTTC
CAISESEGQIASEQFF
>once|TRBJ2-1|TRBV7-9|.
TGTGCCAGCAGCTCTCGGGGGGCCAGCGGCTCCTACAATGAGCAGTTCTTC
CASSSRGASGSYNEQFF
>once|TRBJ2-7|TRBV12-3/TRBV12-4|.
TGTGCCAGCTCCCGTTATGGGGGAAGCTACAAGCAGTACTTC
CASSRYGGSYKQYF
>once|TRBJ2-3|TRBV9|.
TGTGCCAGCAGCGGTACTCACCACTGGGATACGCAGTATTTT
CASSGTHHWDTQYF
>few|TRBJ2-1|TRBV7-9|.
TGTGCCAGCAGCCTAAGGTTAAGGCCCAATGAGCAGTTCTTC
CASSLRLRPNEQFF
>few|TRBJ2-5|TRBV7-2|.
TGTGCCAGCAGCCATCCGGGGAATAGGGAGACCCAGTACTTC
CASSHPGNRETQYF
>.|TRBJ2-3|TRBV6-5|.
TGTGCCAGCAGTCGAGGACTACCTGGATCTGGGGATACGCAGTATTTT
CASSRGLPGSGDTQYF
>many|TRBJ1-4|TRBV6-6|.
TGTGCCAGCAGTTCAAGAGGGTCCAATGAAAAACTGTTTTTT
CASSSRGSNEKLFF
>few|TRBJ2-7|TRBV20-1|TRBD2
TGCAGTGCTAGAGATACTAGCGGGAGTACCTACGAGCAGTACTTC
CSARDTSGSTYEQYF
>.|TRBJ2-5|TRBV20-1|TRBD2
TGCAGTGCTAGAGATCCGCTAGCGGGAGTAGGGGTGGAGACCCAGTACTTC
CSARDPLAGVGVETQYF
>.|TRBJ2-4|TRBV20-1|TRBD2
TGCAGTGCCTTTAGCGGGAGGCACGGTGAAAACATTCAGTACTTC
CSAFSGRHGENIQYF
>few|TRBJ2-7|TRBV11-2|.
TGTGCCAGCAGCTTAAGGGGATTCAACGAGCAGTACTTC
CASSLRGFNEQYF
>few|TRBJ2-5|TRBV6-5|TRBD2
TGTGCCAGCAGTTTGAGGGCTAGCGGGAGAGGGGGGTCCCAAGAGACCCAGTACTTC
CASSLRASGRGGSQETQYF
>.|TRBJ2-5|TRBV2|.
TGTGCCAGCAGTGAAGACCTGGCCGGGGAGACCCAGTACTTC
CASSEDLAGETQYF
>few|TRBJ2-7|TRBV4-3|.
TGCGCCAGCAGCCAAGACTTCGGGACCTACGAGCAGTACTTC
CASSQDFGTYEQYF
>.|TRBJ1-2|TRBV4-1|.
TGCGCCAGCAGCCAAGACGCGATTTCCTATGGCTACACCTTC
CASSQDAISYGYTF
>.|TRBJ1-6|TRBV7-2|.
TGTGCCAGCAGCTTAGTGGCAGGGGAGGGTTCACCCCTCCACTTT
CASSLVAGEGSPLHF
>few|TRBJ2-3|TRBV7-2|.
TGTGCCAGCACTTCGTCGGCAGGAGACACAGATACGCAGTATTTT
CASTSSAGDTDTQYF
>.|TRBJ2-7|TRBV6-1|.
TGTGCCAGCAGTGAAGCAATGACGGGACACCGCTCCTACGAGCAGTACTTC
CASSEAMTGHRSYEQYF
>.|TRBJ2-1|TRBV7-9|TRBD2
TGTGCCAGCAGCTCGATAGCGGGAGGGCCGTCGAATGAGCAGTTCTTC
CASSSIAGGPSNEQFF
>.|TRBJ2-1|TRBV9|TRBD2
TGTGCCAGCAGCGGGGGGGGTCGGCGGGAGAATGAGCAGTTCTTC
CASSGGGRRENEQFF
>.|TRBJ1-4|TRBV12-3/TRBV12-4|.
TGCGCCAGCAGTTTATATGTCGAAAAACTGTTTTTT
CASSLYVEKLFF
>.|TRBJ2-1|TRBV5-1|.
TGCGCCAGCAGCTTGGTCTTGCGTCCGGGGGTCAATGAGCAGTTCTTC
CASSLVLRPGVNEQFF
>few|TRBJ1-1|TRBV7-6|TRBD1
TGTGCCAGCAGCACACAGGGGACTGAAGCTTTCTTT
CASSTQGTEAFF
>few|TRBJ2-1|TRBV12-3/TRBV12-4|TRBD2
TGTGCCAGCAGTTCCTCCGGGACTAGCGGGAGGAATGAGCAGTTCTTC
CASSSSGTSGRNEQFF
>.|TRBJ2-7|TRBV20-1|.
TGCAGTGCTAGACGGGGGGCCTGGGAGCAGTACTTC
CSARRGAWEQYF
>.|TRBJ2-7|TRBV7-2|TRBD2
TGTGCCAGCAGGTTGGAGCGGGGCCCCTACGAGCAGTACTTC
CASRLERGPYEQYF
>few|TRBJ2-7|TRBV7-3|.
TGTGCCAGCAGCTTATCGGACGGGTACGAGCAGTACTTC
CASSLSDGYEQYF
>.|TRBJ2-1|TRBV6-5|.
TGTGCCAGCAGTTCGTTAGCGGCTGAGCAGTTCTTC
CASSSLAAEQFF
>few|TRBJ2-7|TRBV6-2/TRBV6-3|.
TGTGCCAGCAGTTACTCGAGCGAGGGGGGATCCTACAATGAGCAGTACTTC
CASSYSSEGGSYNEQYF
>.|TRBJ2-5|TRBV25-1|TRBD2
TGTGCCAGCAGTGAAACGGGAAGCGGGAGGCGGAAGACCCAGTACTTC
CASSETGSGRRKTQYF
>large|TRBJ2-1|TRBV4-3|.
TGCGCCAGCAGCCACACTAGCCGGAGCTCCAATGAGCAGTTCTTC
CASSHTSRSSNEQFF
>many|TRBJ2-7|TRBV4-3|TRBD2
TGCGCCAGCAGCCAGGGACTAGCGGGCTACGAGCAGTACTTC
CASSQGLAGYEQYF
>few|TRBJ1-4|TRBV27|TRBD1
TGTGCCAGGAGGACAGGTTCTAATGAAAAACTGTTTTTT
CARRTGSNEKLFF
>.|TRBJ2-7|TRBV28|.
TGTGCCAGCAGGACCCAAGCGGGAGACAGGGGCGAGCAGTACTTC
CASRTQAGDRGEQYF
>few|TRBJ1-2|TRBV20-1|.
TGCAGTGCTAGAGTCCGGGGGGACTATGGCTACACCTTC
CSARVRGDYGYTF
>.|TRBJ2-7|TRBV25-1|TRBD2
TGTGCCAGCAGTGGAGAACTAGCGGGACCCTACGAGCAGTACTTC
CASSGELAGPYEQYF
>few|TRBJ2-5|TRBV7-9|TRBD2
TGTGCCAGCAGCTTCGGACTAGCGGGAGGGGAGGGGTCCGGCGAGACCCAGTACTTC
CASSFGLAGGEGSGETQYF
>.|TRBJ2-4|TRBV28|.
TGTGCCAGCAGTCATAGGGGGGGTGCCAAAAACATTCAGTACTTC
CASSHRGGAKNIQYF
>.|TRBJ1-2|TRBV9|.
TGTGCCAGCAGCTCCACAGCTTATGGCTACACCTTC
CASSSTAYGYTF